There are many counts of the clone carrying this T cell receptor (beta chain). Amplification of TCR beta CDR3 regions used RNA as the template. Primed by the HTBI set, a first-round RT-PCR was run on the TCR CDR3. TCRdb re-called the multiplex PCR reads with MiXCR, one entry per CDR3 protein. The sample records 500,000 to 700,000 distinct CDR3 sequences, approximately 15% being singletons. Across 18 months, stable Graves' hyperthyroidism was marked by no progression to ophthalmopathy. Patients aged 18 to 65 had newly diagnosed hyperthyroidism lasting under 2 months. Reasons for excluding patients were uncontrolled infection, other autoimmune disease, pregnancy or lactation. The data belong to a study of T cells in Graves' hyperthyroidism and ophthalmopathy. At the level of the study: Peripheral blood draws took place at initial diagnosis, ahead of any treatment.

The CDR3 is 15 residues long. Germline CDR1 reads SNHLY; CDR2 reads FYNNEI. V was clipped by 10 bases and J by 4 bases; unmatched bases: 14. This clonotype was sampled from a woman aged 18 to 35 with Graves' hyperthyroidism. The gene calls are TRBV2 and TRBJ1-2, with TRBD1 identical over 8 bases. The sequenced material came from blood. Written as DNA, the CDR3 is TGTGCCATCGGACAGGGTTGGATCCAGGGCTATGGCTACACCTTC. This encodes CAIGQGWIQGYGYTF.